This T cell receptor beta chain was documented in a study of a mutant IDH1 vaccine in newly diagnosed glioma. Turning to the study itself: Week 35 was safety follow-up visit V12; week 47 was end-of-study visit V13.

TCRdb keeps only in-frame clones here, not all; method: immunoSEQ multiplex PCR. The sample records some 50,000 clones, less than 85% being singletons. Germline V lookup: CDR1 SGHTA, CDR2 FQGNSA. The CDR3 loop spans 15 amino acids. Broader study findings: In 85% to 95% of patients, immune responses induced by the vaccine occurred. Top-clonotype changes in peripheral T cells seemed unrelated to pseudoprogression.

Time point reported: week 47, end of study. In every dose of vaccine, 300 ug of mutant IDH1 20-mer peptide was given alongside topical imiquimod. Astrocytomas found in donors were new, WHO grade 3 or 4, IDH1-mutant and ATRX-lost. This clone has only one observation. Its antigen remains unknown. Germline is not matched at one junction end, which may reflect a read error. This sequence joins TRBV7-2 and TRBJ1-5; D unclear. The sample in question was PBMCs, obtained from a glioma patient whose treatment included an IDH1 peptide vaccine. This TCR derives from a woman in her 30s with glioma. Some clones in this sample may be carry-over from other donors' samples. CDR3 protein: CASSLRLYSNRPQHF. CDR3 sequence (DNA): TGTGCCAGCAGCTTACGGCTCTATAGCAATCGGCCCCAGCATTTT. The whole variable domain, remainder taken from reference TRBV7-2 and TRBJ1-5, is GAGVSQSPSNKVTEKGKDVELRCDPISGHTALYWYRQSLGQGLEFLIYFQGNSAPDKSGLPSDRFSAERTGGSVSTLTIQRTQQEDSAVYLCASSLRLYSNRPQHFGDGTRLSIL.